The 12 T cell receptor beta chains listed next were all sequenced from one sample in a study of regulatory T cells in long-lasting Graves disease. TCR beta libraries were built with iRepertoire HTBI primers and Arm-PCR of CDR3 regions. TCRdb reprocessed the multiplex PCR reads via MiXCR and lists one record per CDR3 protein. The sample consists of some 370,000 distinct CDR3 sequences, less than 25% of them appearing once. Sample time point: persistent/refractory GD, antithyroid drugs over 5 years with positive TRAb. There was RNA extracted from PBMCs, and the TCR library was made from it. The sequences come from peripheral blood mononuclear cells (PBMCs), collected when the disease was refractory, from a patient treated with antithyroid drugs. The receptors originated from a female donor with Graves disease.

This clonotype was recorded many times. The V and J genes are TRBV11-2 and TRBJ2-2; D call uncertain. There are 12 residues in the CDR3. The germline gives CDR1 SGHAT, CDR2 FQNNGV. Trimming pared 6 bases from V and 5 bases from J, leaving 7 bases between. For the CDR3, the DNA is TGTGCCAGCAGGAAGGATACCGGGGAGCTGTTTTTT. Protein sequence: CASRKDTGELFF.

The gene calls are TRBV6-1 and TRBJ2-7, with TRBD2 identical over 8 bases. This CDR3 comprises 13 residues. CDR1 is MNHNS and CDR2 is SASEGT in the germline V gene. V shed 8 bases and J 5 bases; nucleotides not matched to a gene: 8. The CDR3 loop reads CASLAGGIDEQYF. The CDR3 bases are TGTGCCAGCTTGGCGGGAGGTATCGACGAGCAGTACTTC.

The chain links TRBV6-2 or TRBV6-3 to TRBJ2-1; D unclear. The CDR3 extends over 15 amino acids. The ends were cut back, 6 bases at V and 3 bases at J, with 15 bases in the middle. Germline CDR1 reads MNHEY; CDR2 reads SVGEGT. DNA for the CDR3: TGTGCCAGCAGACCCTGGGGTGACCTCTACAATGAGCAGTTCTTC. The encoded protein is CASRPWGDLYNEQFF.

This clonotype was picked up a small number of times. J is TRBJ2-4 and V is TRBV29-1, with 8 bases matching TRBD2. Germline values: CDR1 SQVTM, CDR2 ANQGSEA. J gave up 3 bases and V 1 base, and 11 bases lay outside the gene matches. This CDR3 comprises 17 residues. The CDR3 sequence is CSVEGLAGFYGKNIQYF. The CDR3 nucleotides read TGCAGCGTTGAAGGGCTAGCGGGCTTTTATGGCAAAAACATTCAGTACTTC.

The CDR3 coding sequence is TGCAGTGCTAGGGCCGACAGGGGATACGAGCAGTACTTC. This gives the protein CSARADRGYEQYF. The chain carries TRBV20-1 and TRBJ2-7; 8 nucleotides agree with TRBD1. After removal of 3 bases from V and 4 bases from J, the junction contained 5 bases not matched to a gene. CDR1 is DFQATT, CDR2 SNEGSKA, per germline (reference sequence). The CDR3 is made up of 13 amino acids.

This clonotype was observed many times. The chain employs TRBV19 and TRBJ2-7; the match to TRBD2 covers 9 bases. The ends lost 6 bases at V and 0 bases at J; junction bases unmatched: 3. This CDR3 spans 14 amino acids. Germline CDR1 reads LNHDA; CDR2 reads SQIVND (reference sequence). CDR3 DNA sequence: TGTGCCAGTAGCAATAGCGGGAGCTCCTACGAGCAGTACTTC. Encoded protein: CASSNSGSSYEQYF.

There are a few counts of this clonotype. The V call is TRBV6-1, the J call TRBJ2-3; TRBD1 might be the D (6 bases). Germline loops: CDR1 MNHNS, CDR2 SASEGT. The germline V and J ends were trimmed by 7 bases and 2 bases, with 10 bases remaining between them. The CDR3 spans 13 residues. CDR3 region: CASKRGITDTQYF. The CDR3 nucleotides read TGTGCCAGCAAGAGGGGGATCACAGATACGCAGTATTTT.

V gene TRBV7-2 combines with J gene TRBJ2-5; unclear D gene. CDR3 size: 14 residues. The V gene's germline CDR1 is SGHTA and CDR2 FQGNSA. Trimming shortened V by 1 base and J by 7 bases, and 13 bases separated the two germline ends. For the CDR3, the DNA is TGTGCCAGCAGCTTAGAAGCCCGGCCCGGGACCCAGTACTTC. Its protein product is CASSLEARPGTQYF.

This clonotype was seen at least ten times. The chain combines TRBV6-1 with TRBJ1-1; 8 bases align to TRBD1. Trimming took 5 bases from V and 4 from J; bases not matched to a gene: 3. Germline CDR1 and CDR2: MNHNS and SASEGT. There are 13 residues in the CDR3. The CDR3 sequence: CASSNRGGTEAFF. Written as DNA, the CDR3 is TGTGCCAGCAGTAACAGGGGGGGCACTGAAGCTTTCTTT.

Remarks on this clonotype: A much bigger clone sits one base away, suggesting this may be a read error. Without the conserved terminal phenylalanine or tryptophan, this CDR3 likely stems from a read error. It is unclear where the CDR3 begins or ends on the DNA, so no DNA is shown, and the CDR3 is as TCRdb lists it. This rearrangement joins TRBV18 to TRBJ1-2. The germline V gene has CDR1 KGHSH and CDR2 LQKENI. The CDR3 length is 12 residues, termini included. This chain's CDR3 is CASSLAGGAHTL.

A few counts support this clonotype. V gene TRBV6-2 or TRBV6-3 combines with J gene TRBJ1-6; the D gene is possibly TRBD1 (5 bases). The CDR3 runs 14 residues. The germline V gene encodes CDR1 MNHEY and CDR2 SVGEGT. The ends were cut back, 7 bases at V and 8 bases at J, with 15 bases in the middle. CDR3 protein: CASTKGVLHSPLHF. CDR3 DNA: TGTGCCAGCACAAAAGGGGTTTTACATTCACCCCTCCACTTT.

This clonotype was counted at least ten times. CDR3 nucleotide sequence: TGTGCCAGCATCCCCCGCAACAGGGGAATGAACACTGAAGCTTTCTTT. Its translation is CASIPRNRGMNTEAFF. The chain employs TRBV12-3 or TRBV12-4 and TRBJ1-1; 7 bases line up with TRBD1. The CDR3 runs to 16 residues. With 7 bases clipped from V and 0 bases from J, the junction kept 11 bases outside the gene matches.